This T cell receptor (beta chain) stems from a study of liver allograft versus peripheral blood T cells. Study in general: Liver transplant recipients had T cell receptor repertoires compared between transplanted liver and peripheral blood.

The V and J ends lost 2 bases and 6 bases, in that order; junction bases with no gene match: 7. Germline values: CDR1 SGHDT, CDR2 YYEEEE. The CDR3 extends over 15 amino acids. Each CDR3 protein gets one entry after TCRdb re-called the reads with MiXCR. The sample shows a few thousand distinct CDR3 sequences, approximately 15% of them seen only once. The chain recombines TRBV5-6 with TRBJ1-4; TRBD1 matches at 7 bases. This clonotype was sampled from a human patient who had a liver transplant. Some T cells may be graft donor cells. CDR3 DNA: TGTGCCAGCAGCTTTCTCCTAGGGACAGATGAAAAACTGTTTTTT. Translated, it gives CASSFLLGTDEKLFF.